The clone carrying this T cell receptor beta chain came up once. This entry is derived from a study of OX40 agonist ivuxolimab in advanced cancers. TCRdb's copy holds only in-frame clones and misses some; the assay was immunoSEQ multiplex PCR. The table records some 70,000 clones, around 90% of them present only once. The CDR3 is 16 residues long. CDR1 and CDR2 from the germline V gene are SGHRS and YFSETQ. Trimming shortened V by 0 bases and J by 2 bases, and 15 bases separated the two germline ends. The rearrangement uses TRBV5-1 and TRBJ2-7; D is uncertain. This receptor was obtained from an adult with an advanced solid tumor such as melanoma, head and neck, liver or kidney cancer. The sample was CD4+ or CD8+ T cells sorted from blood, taken in a trial of the OX40 agonist ivuxolimab. The CDR3 sequence is CASSLVGIGDTYEQYF. CDR3 bases: TGCGCCAGCAGCTTGGTGGGGATTGGAGACACCTACGAGCAGTACTTC.